This paragraph reports one T cell receptor beta chain. The data were obtained in a study of T cells in localized non-small cell lung cancer. The length of the CDR3 is 15 residues. CDR1 is SGHNT and CDR2 is YENEEA in the germline V gene. Trimming removed 3 bases at V and 0 bases at J, with 10 bases between. Method: immunoSEQ multiplex PCR; TCRdb's copy keeps in-frame clones and lacks some. The repertoire holds about 11,000 clones, with less than 30% as singletons. The source is a man aged 40-75 years with stage I lung adenocarcinoma. The chain joins TRBV11-3 to TRBJ2-3; D not resolved. The sequenced sample was lung tumor tissue, obtained before any cancer treatment. The CDR3 is CASSLRLPSTDTQYF. CDR3 DNA sequence: TGTGCCAGCAGCTTGCGTCTCCCTAGCACAGATACGCAGTATTTT. Looking up the rest from reference TRBV11-3 and TRBJ2-3 gives the full variable domain: EAGVVQSPRYKIIEKKQPVAFWCNPISGHNTLYWYLQNLGQGPELLIRYENEEAVDDSQLPKDRFSAERLKGVDSTLKIQPAELGDSAVYLCASSLRLPSTDTQYFGPGTRLTVL.